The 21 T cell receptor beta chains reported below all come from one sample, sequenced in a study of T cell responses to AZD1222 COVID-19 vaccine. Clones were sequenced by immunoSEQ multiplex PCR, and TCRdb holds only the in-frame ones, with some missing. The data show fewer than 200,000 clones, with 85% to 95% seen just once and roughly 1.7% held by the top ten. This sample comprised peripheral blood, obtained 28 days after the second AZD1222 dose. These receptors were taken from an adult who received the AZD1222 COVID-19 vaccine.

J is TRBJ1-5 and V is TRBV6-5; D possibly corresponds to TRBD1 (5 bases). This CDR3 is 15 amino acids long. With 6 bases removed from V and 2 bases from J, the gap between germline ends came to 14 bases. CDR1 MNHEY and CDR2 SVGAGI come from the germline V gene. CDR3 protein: CASSPGTRGNQPQHF. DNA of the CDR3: TGTGCCAGCAGCCCCGGGACTCGGGGCAATCAGCCCCAGCATTTT.

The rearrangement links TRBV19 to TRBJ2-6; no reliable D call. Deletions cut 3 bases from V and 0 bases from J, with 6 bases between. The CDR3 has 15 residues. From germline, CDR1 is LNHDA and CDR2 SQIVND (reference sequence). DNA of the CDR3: TGTGCCAGTAGTATTATGACCTCTGGGGCCAACGTCCTGACTTTC. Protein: CASSIMTSGANVLTF.

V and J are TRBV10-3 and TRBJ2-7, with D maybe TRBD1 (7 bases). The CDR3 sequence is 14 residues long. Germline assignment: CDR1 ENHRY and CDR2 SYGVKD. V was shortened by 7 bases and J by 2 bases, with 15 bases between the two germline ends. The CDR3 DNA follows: TGTGCCATCACGGGAGACAGGGATACCTACGAGCAGTACTTC. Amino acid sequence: CAITGDRDTYEQYF.

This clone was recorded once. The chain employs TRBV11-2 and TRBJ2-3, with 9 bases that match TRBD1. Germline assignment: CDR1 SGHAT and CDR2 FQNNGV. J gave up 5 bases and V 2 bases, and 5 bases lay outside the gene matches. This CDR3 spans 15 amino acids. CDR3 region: CASSLIQGAEDTQYF. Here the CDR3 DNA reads TGTGCCAGCAGCTTAATACAGGGGGCGGAAGATACGCAGTATTTT.

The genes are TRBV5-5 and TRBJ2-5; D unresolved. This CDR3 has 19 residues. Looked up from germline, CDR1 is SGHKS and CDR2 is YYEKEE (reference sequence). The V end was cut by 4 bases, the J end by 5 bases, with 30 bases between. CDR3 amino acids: CASSQDRNSLSQYRETQYF. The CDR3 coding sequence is TGTGCCAGCAGCCAGGATCGTAATTCGCTCAGTCAGTATAGGGAGACCCAGTACTTC. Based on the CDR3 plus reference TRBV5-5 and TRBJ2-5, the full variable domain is DAGVTQSPTHLIKTRGQQVTLRCSPISGHKSVSWYQQVLGQGPQFIFQYYEKEERGRGNFPDRFSARQFPNYSSELNVNALLLGDSALYLCASSQDRNSLSQYRETQYFGPGTRLLVL.

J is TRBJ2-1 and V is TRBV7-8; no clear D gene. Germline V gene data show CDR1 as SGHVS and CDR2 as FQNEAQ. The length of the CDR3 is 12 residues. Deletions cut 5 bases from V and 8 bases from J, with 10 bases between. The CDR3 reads CASSHEIHEQFF. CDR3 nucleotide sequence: TGTGCCAGCAGCCACGAGATCCATGAGCAGTTCTTC.

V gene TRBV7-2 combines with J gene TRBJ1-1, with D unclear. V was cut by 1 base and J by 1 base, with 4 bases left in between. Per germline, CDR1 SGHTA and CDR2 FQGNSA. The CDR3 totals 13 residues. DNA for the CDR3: TGTGCCAGCAGCTTAGATCCGAACACTGAAGCTTTCTTT. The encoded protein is CASSLDPNTEAFF.

CDR3 in amino acids: CASSLGSLAGKFF. The CDR3 DNA reads TGTGCCAGCAGCTTAGGGTCCCTAGCGGGGAAGTTCTTC. The gene calls are TRBV7-9 and TRBJ2-1; 9 bases align to TRBD2. V gave up 1 base and J gave up 14 bases; unmatched junction bases: 6. In germline, CDR1 is SEHNR, CDR2 FQNEAQ (reference sequence). The CDR3 runs 13 residues.

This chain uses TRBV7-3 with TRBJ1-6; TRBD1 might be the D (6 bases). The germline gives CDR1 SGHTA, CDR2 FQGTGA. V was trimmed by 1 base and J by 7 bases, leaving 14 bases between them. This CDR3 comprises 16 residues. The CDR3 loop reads CASSLKPQDRNSPLHF. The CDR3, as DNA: TGTGCCAGCAGCTTAAAACCTCAGGACAGAAATTCACCCCTCCACTTT.

CDR3 sequence reads: CASSQDLWLAGGPVLEQFF. The CDR3 DNA sequence: TGCGCCAGCAGCCAAGATTTGTGGCTAGCGGGGGGGCCGGTCCTTGAGCAGTTCTTC. The chain couples TRBV4-3 to TRBJ2-1, with 12 bases identical to TRBD2. The CDR3 consists of 19 residues. V dropped 0 bases and J dropped 9; count of bases not matched to a gene: 15. Germline V gene sequence: CDR1 LGHNA, CDR2 YSLEER.

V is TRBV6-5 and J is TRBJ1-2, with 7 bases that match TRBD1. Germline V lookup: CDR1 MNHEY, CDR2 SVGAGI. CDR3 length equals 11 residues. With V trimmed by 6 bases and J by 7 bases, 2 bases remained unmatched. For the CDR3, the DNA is TGTGCCAGCAGGACAGGGATTGGCTACACCTTC. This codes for CASRTGIGYTF.

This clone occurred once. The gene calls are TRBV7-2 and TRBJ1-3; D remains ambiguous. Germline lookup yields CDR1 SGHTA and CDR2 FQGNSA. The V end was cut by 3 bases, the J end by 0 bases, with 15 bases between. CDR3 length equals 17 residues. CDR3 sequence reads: CASSFSGGPLSGNTIYF. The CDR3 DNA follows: TGTGCCAGCAGCTTTAGTGGAGGACCCCTCTCTGGAAACACCATATATTTT.

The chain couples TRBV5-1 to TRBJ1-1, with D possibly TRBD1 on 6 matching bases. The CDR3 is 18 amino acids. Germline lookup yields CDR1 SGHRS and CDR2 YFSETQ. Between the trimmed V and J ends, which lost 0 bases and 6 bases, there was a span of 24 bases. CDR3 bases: TGCGCCAGCAGCTTGGGACAGGTTCACCCATTGGGGAGTCCTGAAGCTTTCTTT. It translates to CASSLGQVHPLGSPEAFF.

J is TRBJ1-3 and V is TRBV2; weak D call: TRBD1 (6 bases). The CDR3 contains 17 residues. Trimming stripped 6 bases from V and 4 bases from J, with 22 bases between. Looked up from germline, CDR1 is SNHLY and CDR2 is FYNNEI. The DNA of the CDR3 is TGTGCCAGCAGAAAAAGGTTCTTTCGGGGGCGAGGAAACACCATATATTTT. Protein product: CASRKRFFRGRGNTIYF.

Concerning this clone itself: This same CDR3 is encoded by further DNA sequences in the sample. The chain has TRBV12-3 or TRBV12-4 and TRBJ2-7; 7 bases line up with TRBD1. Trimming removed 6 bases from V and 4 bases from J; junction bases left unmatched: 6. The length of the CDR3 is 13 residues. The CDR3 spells CASSRNRGYEQYF. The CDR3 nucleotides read TGTGCCAGCAGCCGAAACAGGGGTTACGAGCAGTACTTC.

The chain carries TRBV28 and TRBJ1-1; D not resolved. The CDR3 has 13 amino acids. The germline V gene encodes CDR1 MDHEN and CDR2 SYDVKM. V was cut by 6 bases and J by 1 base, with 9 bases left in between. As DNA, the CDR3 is TGTGCCAGCAGCCTGACAAGGAACACTGAAGCTTTCTTT. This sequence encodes CASSLTRNTEAFF.

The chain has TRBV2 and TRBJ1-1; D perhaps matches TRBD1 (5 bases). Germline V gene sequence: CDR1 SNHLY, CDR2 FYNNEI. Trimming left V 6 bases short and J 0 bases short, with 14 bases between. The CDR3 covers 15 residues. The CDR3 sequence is CASRTTGTVNTEAFF. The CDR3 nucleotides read TGTGCCAGCAGGACAACTGGGACGGTGAACACTGAAGCTTTCTTT.

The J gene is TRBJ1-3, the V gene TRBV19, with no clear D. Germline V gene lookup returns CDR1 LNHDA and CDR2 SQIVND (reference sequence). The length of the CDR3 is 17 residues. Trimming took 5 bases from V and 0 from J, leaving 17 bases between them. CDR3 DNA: TGTGCCAGTAGTCGGGATTTTAGACTGCTCTCTGGAAACACCATATATTTT. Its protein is CASSRDFRLLSGNTIYF.

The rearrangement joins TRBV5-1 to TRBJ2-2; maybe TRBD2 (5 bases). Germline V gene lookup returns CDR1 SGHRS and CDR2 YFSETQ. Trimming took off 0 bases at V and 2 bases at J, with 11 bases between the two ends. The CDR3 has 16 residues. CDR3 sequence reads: CASSLGRGRNTGELFF. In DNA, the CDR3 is TGCGCCAGCAGCTTGGGCCGCGGGCGCAACACCGGGGAGCTGTTTTTT. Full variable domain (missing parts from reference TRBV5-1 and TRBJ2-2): KAGVTQTPRYLIKTRGQQVTLSCSPISGHRSVSWYQQTPGQGLQFLFEYFSETQRNKGNFPGRFSGRQFSNSRSEMNVSTLELGDSALYLCASSLGRGRNTGELFFGEGSRLTVL.

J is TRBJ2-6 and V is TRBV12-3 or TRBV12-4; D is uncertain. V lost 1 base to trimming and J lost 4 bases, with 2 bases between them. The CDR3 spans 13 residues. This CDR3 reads CASSLEGANVLTF. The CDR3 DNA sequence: TGTGCCAGCAGTTTAGAGGGGGCCAACGTCCTGACTTTC.

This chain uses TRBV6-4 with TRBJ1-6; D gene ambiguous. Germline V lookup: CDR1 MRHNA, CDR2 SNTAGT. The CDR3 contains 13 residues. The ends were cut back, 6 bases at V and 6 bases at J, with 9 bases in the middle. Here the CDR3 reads CASSREINSPLHF. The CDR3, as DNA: TGTGCCAGCAGCCGGGAGATTAATTCACCCCTCCACTTT.